This T cell receptor (beta chain) was sequenced in a study of molecular identifiers for immune sequencing clone quantification. The V end lost 4 bases, the J end lost 0 bases, and 7 bases lay between the germline ends. The CDR3 extends over 14 amino acids. Per germline, CDR1 MNHNS and CDR2 SASEGT. On this clonotype: Antigen unknown.

TCRdb fed the PCR reads into MiXCR, producing one record per CDR3 protein. The repertoire holds a few hundred thousand distinct CDR3 sequences, with over 20% as singletons. Study-level points and caveats: Identical barcode-sharing TCR molecules could lead to underestimated sizes for highly expanded clones. Clones with over 20 RNA copies captured over 98% of effector molecules but under 1% of naive ones.

V is TRBV6-1 and J is TRBJ1-5; no clear D gene. This receptor was taken from a human donor in good health. Some libraries in this study had Jurkat cell RNA spiked in. Material: naive CD8+ T cells from blood, with Jurkat cell RNA spiked in. This sample's subset: FACS-sorted CD8+CD4-CCR7+CD45RA+ naive T cells. CDR3 sequence (DNA): TGTGCCAGCAGTGCTTGGGATAGCAATCAGCCCCAGCATTTT. Amino acid sequence: CASSAWDSNQPQHF.